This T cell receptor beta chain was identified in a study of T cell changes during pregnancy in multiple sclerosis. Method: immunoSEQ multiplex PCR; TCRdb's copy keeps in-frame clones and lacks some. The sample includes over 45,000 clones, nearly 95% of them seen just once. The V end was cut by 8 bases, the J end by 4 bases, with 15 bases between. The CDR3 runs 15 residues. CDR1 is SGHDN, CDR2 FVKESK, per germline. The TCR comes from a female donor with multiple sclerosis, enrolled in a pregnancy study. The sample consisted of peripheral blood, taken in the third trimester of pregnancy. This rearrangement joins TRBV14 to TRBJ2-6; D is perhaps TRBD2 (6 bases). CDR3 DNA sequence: TGTGCCAGCGGAGGAGGGCTGGCAGGGGCCAACGTCCTGACTTTC. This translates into CASGGGLAGANVLTF.